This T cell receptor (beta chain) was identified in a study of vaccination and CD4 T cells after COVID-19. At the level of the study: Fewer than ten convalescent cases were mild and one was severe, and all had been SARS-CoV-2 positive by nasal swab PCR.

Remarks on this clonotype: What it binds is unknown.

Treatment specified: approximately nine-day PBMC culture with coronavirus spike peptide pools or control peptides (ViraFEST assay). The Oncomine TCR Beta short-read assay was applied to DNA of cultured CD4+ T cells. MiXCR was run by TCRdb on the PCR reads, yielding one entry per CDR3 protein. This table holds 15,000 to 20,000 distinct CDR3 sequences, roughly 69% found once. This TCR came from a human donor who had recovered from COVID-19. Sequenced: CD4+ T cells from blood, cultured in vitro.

Here the CDR3 DNA reads TGTGCCACCAGCAGAGATAAACGAGAGACCCAGTACTTC. As protein: CATSRDKRETQYF. V and J are TRBV15 and TRBJ2-5; D unresolved. The CDR3 loop spans 13 amino acids. Germline CDR1 reads LNHNV; CDR2 reads YYDKDF (reference sequence). V gave up 0 bases and J gave up 4 bases, with 6 bases separating them.